The 32 T cell receptor beta chains presented below share a single source sample, sequenced in a study of post-analysis software for immune sequencing data. Study results and caveats: Among 5 or 6 TRBV segments more frequent in patients than controls were TRBV5-6, TRBV5-1 and TRBV20-1.

No antigen has been assigned to these receptors. TCR beta cDNA libraries had unique molecular identifiers. From the PCR reads, TCRdb called clonotypes with MiXCR, one entry per CDR3 protein. There are roughly 800,000 distinct CDR3 sequences in the sample; about half occur only once, and 4% to 5% lies in the top ten. The source material was blood. These receptors were taken from a girl aged 5 to 17 with multiple sclerosis.

This clonotype has only a few counts. The V and J genes are TRBV5-1 and TRBJ2-3; possibly TRBD1 for D (5 bases). CDR3 length equals 15 residues. CDR1 is SGHRS, CDR2 YFSETQ, per germline. The V gene lost 0 bases and the J gene lost 2 bases, with 10 bases spanning the gap. In DNA, the CDR3 is TGCGCCAGCAGCTTGGCAGGACATACCACAGATACGCAGTATTTT. Translated: CASSLAGHTTDTQYF.

This clonotype was counted a few times. V is TRBV20-1 and J is TRBJ1-2; D might be TRBD1 (5 bases). The CDR3 covers 13 residues. Germline assignment: CDR1 DFQATT and CDR2 SNEGSKA (reference sequence). The V end lost 3 bases, the J end lost 11 bases, and 19 bases lay between the germline ends. The CDR3 DNA reads as TGCAGTGCTAGGAGGGTAATCAGGGATCGGTACACCTTC. Translation: CSARRVIRDRYTF.

The chain recombines TRBV5-6 with TRBJ1-2; D unresolved. The CDR3 is 12 residues long. Germline V gives CDR1 SGHDT, CDR2 YYEEEE. The V end lost 4 bases, the J end lost 4 bases, and 8 bases lay between the germline ends. This CDR3 reads CASSRGSYGYTF. The CDR3 nucleotides read TGTGCCAGCAGCCGAGGTTCCTATGGCTACACCTTC.

J is TRBJ2-5 and V is TRBV6-5, with D unresolved. Germline V gives CDR1 MNHEY, CDR2 SVGAGI. Trimming pared 4 bases from V and 7 bases from J, leaving 13 bases between. CDR3 length: 13 amino acids. The CDR3 protein is CASSFGSARTQYF. In DNA, the CDR3 is TGTGCCAGCAGTTTTGGATCGGCGCGGACCCAGTACTTC.

The chain is built from TRBV21-1 and TRBJ1-5; the D call in the table, TRBD1, was not verified against the DNA. TRBV21-1 is assigned pseudogene status. CDR3 size: 20 residues. CDR3 protein: CASSKHSLIRGTGYHQPQHF. CDR3 nucleotides: TGTGCCAGCAGCAAGCACAGCCTCATTCGGGGGACAGGCTACCATCAGCCCCAGCATTTT.

This clonotype was seen a few times. CDR3 loop: CATSDLPKRQLQETQYF. Written as DNA, the CDR3 is TGTGCCACCAGTGATTTGCCAAAGCGGCAGCTTCAAGAGACCCAGTACTTC. The chain recombines TRBV24-1 with TRBJ2-5, with a possible D match to TRBD2 (5 bases). Trimming removed 0 bases from V and 2 bases from J, with 15 bases in between. Per germline, CDR1 KGHDR and CDR2 SFDVKD. The CDR3 sequence is 17 residues long.

This clonotype was seen only a few times. This rearrangement joins TRBV11-2 to TRBJ2-5, with TRBD2 matching 8 bases. Germline V gene lookup returns CDR1 SGHAT and CDR2 FQNNGV. The CDR3 is 14 amino acids. V shed 3 bases, J shed 3 bases, and the junction held 3 bases outside the gene matches. The CDR3 here is CASSFGLAKETQYF. The CDR3, as DNA: TGTGCCAGCAGCTTCGGACTAGCTAAAGAGACCCAGTACTTC.

This clonotype has only a few counts. The chain has TRBV10-2 and TRBJ2-3, with 12 positions matching TRBD2. This CDR3 spans 16 amino acids. The J segment lost 3 bases and the V segment lost 6 bases, leaving 7 bases of the junction unmatched. Germline V gene lookup returns CDR1 WSHSY and CDR2 SAAADI. CDR3 protein: CASRYGTSGSTDTQYF. In DNA form, the CDR3 reads TGCGCCAGCAGGTATGGGACTAGCGGGTCAACAGATACGCAGTATTTT.

The gene calls are TRBV28 and TRBJ1-4; no reliable D call. Trimming took off 3 bases at V and 7 bases at J, with 12 bases between the two ends. Germline loops: CDR1 MDHEN, CDR2 SYDVKM. The CDR3 is made up of 14 amino acids. The CDR3 loop is CASSFQWGSEKLFF. The DNA for the CDR3 is TGTGCCAGCAGTTTTCAATGGGGATCTGAAAAACTGTTTTTT.

The chain recombines TRBV6-5 with TRBJ2-5; TRBD1 matches 9 bases. There are 15 residues in the CDR3. Germline CDR1 is MNHEY and CDR2 is SVGAGI. After removal of 5 bases from V and 1 base from J, the junction contained 5 bases not matched to a gene. In DNA, the CDR3 is TGTGCCAGCAGTGACGGGGACAGGGCCCAAGAGACCCAGTACTTC. It yields the protein CASSDGDRAQETQYF.

This clonotype appeared once. The junction and the germline gene differ at one end; a read error may be behind it. The chain carries TRBV7-3 and TRBJ1-2, with 7 bases fitting TRBD1. This CDR3 is 15 amino acids long. From germline, CDR1 is SGHTA and CDR2 FQGTGA. The CDR3 nucleotides are TGTGCCAGCAGCTCACAACCGGGACAGATCTATGGCTTCACCTTC. This encodes CASSSQPGQIYGFTF. Full variable domain (outside the CDR3, taken from reference TRBV7-3 and TRBJ1-2): GAGVSQTPSNKVTEKGKYVELRCDPISGHTALYWYRQSLGQGPEFLIYFQGTGAADDSGLPNDRFFAVRPEGSVSTLKIQRTERGDSAVYLCASSSQPGQIYGFTFGSGTRLTVV.

CDR3 sequence: CASNGLAGALMNEQFF. The CDR3 DNA reads as TGTGCCAGCAACGGACTAGCGGGGGCCCTAATGAATGAGCAGTTCTTC. The chain couples TRBV6-1 to TRBJ2-1, with 13 bases that match TRBD2. The germline V gene encodes CDR1 MNHNS and CDR2 SASEGT. The CDR3 runs 16 residues. J gave up 7 bases and V 7 bases, and 10 bases lay outside the gene matches.

The chain is built from TRBV9 and TRBJ2-3; no clear D gene. Germline values: CDR1 SGDLS, CDR2 YYNGEE. CDR3 length equals 15 residues. Trimming took 0 bases from V and 8 from J, leaving 16 bases between them. CDR3 DNA sequence: TGTGCCAGCAGCGTAGCAACCAGCCGTTGGGCTACGCAGTATTTT. It codes for CASSVATSRWATQYF. The variable domain in full, with the rest retrieved from reference TRBV9 and TRBJ2-3, is DSGVTQTPKHLITATGQRVTLRCSPRSGDLSVYWYQQSLDQGLQFLIQYYNGEERAKGNILERFSAQQFPDLHSELNLSSLELGDSALYFCASSVATSRWATQYFGPGTRLTVL.

The chain uses TRBV12-3 or TRBV12-4 and TRBJ2-5; D is unresolved. Trimming removed 3 bases from V and 4 bases from J, with 12 bases in between. The CDR3 runs 14 residues. The CDR3 DNA reads as TGTGCCAGCAGTTTCCTCGGGTCTCGAGAGACCCAGTACTTC. It specifies CASSFLGSRETQYF.

This clonotype was seen only a few times. The chain links TRBV28 to TRBJ2-1; 10 bases map to TRBD2. Trimming at V came to 5 bases and at J to 9 bases, leaving 7 bases not matched to a gene. The V gene's germline CDR1 is MDHEN and CDR2 SYDVKM. This CDR3 contains 14 residues. The CDR3 sequence: CASSLSSGRSEQFF. In DNA, the CDR3 is TGTGCCAGCAGTCTATCTAGCGGGAGAAGTGAGCAGTTCTTC.

The V call is TRBV29-1, the J call TRBJ2-5; D possibly corresponds to TRBD1 (5 bases). The germline V gene has CDR1 SQVTM and CDR2 ANQGSEA. This CDR3 has 12 amino acids. Trimming took 5 bases from V and 1 from J, leaving 8 bases between them. CDR3 protein: CSVTTAQETQYF. The CDR3 nucleotides read TGCAGCGTTACGACAGCCCAAGAGACCCAGTACTTC. The variable domain in full, with the rest retrieved from reference TRBV29-1 and TRBJ2-5, is SAVISQKPSRDICQRGTSLTIQCQVDSQVTMMFWYRQQPGQSLTLIATANQGSEATYESGFVIDKFPISRPNLTFSTLTVSNMSPEDSSIYLCSVTTAQETQYFGPGTRLLVL.

The sample holds a few counts of this clonotype. The chain uses TRBV11-1 and TRBJ2-7, with 11 positions matching TRBD2. The germline V gene has CDR1 SGHAT and CDR2 FQDESV (reference sequence). CDR3 length: 15 amino acids. V lost 5 bases, J lost 3 bases, and 6 bases stayed unmatched. CDR3 residues: CASSRRLAGLYEQYF. CDR3 DNA sequence: TGTGCCAGCAGCCGGAGACTAGCGGGACTCTACGAGCAGTACTTC.

This clonotype was seen a few times. The chain couples TRBV6-2 or TRBV6-3 to TRBJ2-5; D is perhaps TRBD1 (6 bases). Germline V lookup: CDR1 MNHEY, CDR2 SVGEGT. The CDR3 totals 15 residues. Trimming cost V 5 bases and J 2 bases, with 15 bases left between them. CDR3: CASSTSTGWQETQYF. DNA for the CDR3: TGTGCCAGCAGTACCAGTACAGGGTGGCAAGAGACCCAGTACTTC.

V gene TRBV7-2 combines with J gene TRBJ2-3; 15 bases map to TRBD2. Germline CDR1 is SGHTA and CDR2 is FQGNSA. With 2 bases clipped from V and 4 bases from J, the junction kept 4 bases outside the gene matches. The CDR3 length is 17 residues. This CDR3 reads CASSLLGLAGGPDTQYF. CDR3 in DNA: TGTGCCAGCAGCTTACTGGGACTAGCGGGAGGCCCAGATACGCAGTATTTT.

CDR3 in DNA: TGCGCCAGCAGCGGGGGGAATTGGGACACTGAAGCTTTCTTT. Protein sequence: CASSGGNWDTEAFF. This chain uses TRBV5-1 with TRBJ1-1; weak D call: TRBD1 (5 bases). This CDR3 region has 14 residues. With 4 bases removed from V and 3 bases from J, the gap between germline ends came to 13 bases. The germline gives CDR1 SGHRS, CDR2 YFSETQ.

The chain combines TRBV7-8 with TRBJ2-1; TRBD2 matches at 14 bases. This CDR3 is built from 16 residues. Germline CDR1 SGHVS, CDR2 FQNEAQ. The trim removed 5 bases at V and 9 bases at J, leaving 9 bases unmatched. CDR3 nucleotide sequence: TGTGCCAGCAGCCACTGGGGGACTAGCGGGAGAGGTGAGCAGTTCTTC. Its translation is CASSHWGTSGRGEQFF.

The CDR3 nucleotides read TGCAGCGTTGAGGTGGCGGGAGGGCCCTACGAGCAGTACTTC. As protein: CSVEVAGGPYEQYF. V usage is TRBV29-1 and J usage is TRBJ2-7; 9 bases are a match to TRBD2. Germline V lookup: CDR1 SQVTM, CDR2 ANQGSEA. The CDR3 spans 14 residues. V was clipped by 3 bases and J by 2 bases; unmatched bases: 5.

There are a few counts of this clonotype. The chain employs TRBV6-6 and TRBJ2-7; no reliable D call. V was clipped by 0 bases and J by 0 bases, with 9 bases between them. There are 15 residues in the CDR3. Germline assignment: CDR1 MNHNY and CDR2 SVGAGI (reference sequence). Here the CDR3 DNA reads TGTGCCAGCAGTTACTCGATGTGGAGCTCCTACGAGCAGTACTTC. It is translated as CASSYSMWSSYEQYF.

This clonotype was counted between two and nine times. The rearrangement uses TRBV27 and TRBJ2-1; D is uncertain. CDR3 size: 12 residues. The V gene's germline CDR1 is MNHEY and CDR2 SMNVEV (reference sequence). V was trimmed by 6 bases and J by 8 bases, leaving 11 bases between them. The CDR3 nucleotides read TGTGCCAGCAGGGGATATCAGGATGAGCAGTTCTTC. Amino acid sequence: CASRGYQDEQFF.

The V and J genes are TRBV5-1 and TRBJ2-3; TRBD1 is a possible D gene (5 bases). CDR3 length equals 14 residues. Per germline, CDR1 SGHRS and CDR2 YFSETQ. Trimming removed 4 bases from V and 0 bases from J, with 9 bases in between. The CDR3 here is CASSAQVSTDTQYF. DNA for the CDR3: TGCGCCAGCAGCGCACAGGTTAGCACAGATACGCAGTATTTT. Supplemented by reference TRBV5-1 and TRBJ2-3, the full variable domain reads KAGVTQTPRYLIKTRGQQVTLSCSPISGHRSVSWYQQTPGQGLQFLFEYFSETQRNKGNFPGRFSGRQFSNSRSEMNVSTLELGDSALYLCASSAQVSTDTQYFGPGTRLTVL.

V is TRBV28 and J is TRBJ2-1, with 10 bases that match TRBD2. J was trimmed by 5 bases and V by 5 bases; bases with no gene match: 6. Germline-derived CDR1 and CDR2 are MDHEN and SYDVKM. The CDR3 sequence is 15 residues long. CDR3 protein: CASSLPAGGNNEQFF. The DNA of the CDR3 is TGTGCCAGCAGTCTTCCAGCGGGAGGGAACAATGAGCAGTTCTTC.

The chain combines TRBV27 with TRBJ2-4, with TRBD2 matching over 7 bases. The J call is doubtful: the DNA matches TRBJ2-7 better. Germline lookup yields CDR1 MNHEY and CDR2 SMNVEV (reference sequence). This CDR3 has 16 amino acids. CDR3 loop: CASSFSLGGGAYEQYF. Written as DNA, the CDR3 is TGTGCCAGCAGTTTTTCTCTTGGGGGAGGGGCTTACGAGCAGTACTTC.

The chain couples TRBV6-5 to TRBJ1-1, with a possible D match to TRBD1 (5 bases). Trimming shortened V by 7 bases and J by 4 bases, and 16 bases separated the two germline ends. Germline values: CDR1 MNHEY, CDR2 SVGAGI. The CDR3 extends over 14 amino acids. The DNA of the CDR3 is TGTGCCAGCACCGTACTTAAAGGGGCCACTGAAGCTTTCTTT. Its protein product is CASTVLKGATEAFF.

The rearrangement joins TRBV20-1 to TRBJ2-5; D unresolved. The CDR3 has 10 residues. The V gene lost 6 bases and the J gene lost 2 bases, with 4 bases spanning the gap. Germline CDR1 is DFQATT and CDR2 is SNEGSKA (reference sequence). CDR3 loop: CSAQQETQYF. The CDR3 DNA is TGCAGTGCCCAACAAGAGACCCAGTACTTC.

This clonotype showed up just a few times. The J gene is TRBJ2-3, the V gene TRBV12-5; D is ambiguous. The V end was cut by 3 bases, the J end by 5 bases, with 3 bases between. Germline CDR1 and CDR2: LGHNT and FRNRAP. This CDR3 comprises 11 residues. CDR3 residues: CASGLGDTQYF. CDR3 DNA: TGTGCTAGTGGTTTAGGAGATACGCAGTATTTT.

In nucleotides, the CDR3 is TGTGCCAGCAGGTTAAACAGGGAAGGTTATGGCTACACCTTC. This gives the protein CASRLNREGYGYTF. The rearrangement links TRBV12-3 or TRBV12-4 to TRBJ1-2; D may be TRBD1 (6 bases). The CDR3 sequence is 14 residues long. Trimming took 6 bases from V and 5 from J, leaving 16 bases between them.

The rearrangement joins TRBV5-1 to TRBJ2-1; D may be TRBD2 (7 bases). CDR1 and CDR2 (germline): SGHRS, YFSETQ. V lost 1 base and J 4 bases, leaving 15 bases between the germline ends. CDR3 length: 16 amino acids. The CDR3 is CASSLLGGPVYNEQFF. For the CDR3, the DNA is TGCGCCAGCAGCTTGTTGGGGGGGCCGGTTTACAATGAGCAGTTCTTC.